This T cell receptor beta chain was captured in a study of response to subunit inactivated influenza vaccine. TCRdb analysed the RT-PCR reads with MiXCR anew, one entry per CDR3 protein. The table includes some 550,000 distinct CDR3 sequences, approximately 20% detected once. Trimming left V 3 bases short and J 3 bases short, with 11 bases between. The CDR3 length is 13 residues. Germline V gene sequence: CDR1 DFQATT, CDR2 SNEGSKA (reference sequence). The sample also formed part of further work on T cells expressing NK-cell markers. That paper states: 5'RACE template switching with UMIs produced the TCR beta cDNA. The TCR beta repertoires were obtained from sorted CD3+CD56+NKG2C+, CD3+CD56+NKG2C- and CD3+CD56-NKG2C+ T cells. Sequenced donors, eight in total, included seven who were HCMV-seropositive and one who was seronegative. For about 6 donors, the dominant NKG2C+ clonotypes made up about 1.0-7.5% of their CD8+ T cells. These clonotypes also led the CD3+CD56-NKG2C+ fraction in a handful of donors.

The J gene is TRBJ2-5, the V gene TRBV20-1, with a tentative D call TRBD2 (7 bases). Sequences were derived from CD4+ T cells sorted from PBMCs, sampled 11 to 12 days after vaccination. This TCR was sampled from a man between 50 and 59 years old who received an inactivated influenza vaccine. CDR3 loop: CSASRGREETQYF. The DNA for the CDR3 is TGCAGTGCTAGTAGGGGGAGGGAAGAGACCCAGTACTTC.